A selection of T cell receptor beta chains follows, all from one sample in a study of PD-1 blockade in classical Hodgkin lymphoma. TCRdb keeps only in-frame clones here, not all; method: immunoSEQ multiplex PCR. The data show some 35,000 clones, 80% to 90% seen once. Material: CD4+ T cells from blood. The origin of the receptors is a human donor with classical Hodgkin lymphoma. The CDR3 runs from the conserved cysteine through the conserved F or W. The order of the fields is V gene, clone size, CDR3 protein. Not every row has a clone size; where given, it reads once, few, many or a size class.

V: TRBV28; size: .; CDR3: CATQLTTEQFF
V: TRBV7-2; size: .; CDR3: CASSLEGTFYSTIYF
V: TRBV9; size: .; CDR3: CASSVASGQNTEAFF
V: TRBV5-1; size: .; CDR3: CASSDRTASYEQYF
V: TRBV7-2; size: once; CDR3: CASSLAQGYQPQHF
V: TRBV5-1; size: .; CDR3: CASSQLAGSGGYTF
V: TRBV29-1; size: .; CDR3: CSVWAERGARTGELFF
V: TRBV4-3; size: once; CDR3: CASSHTPDREETQYF
V: TRBV29-1; size: .; CDR3: CSGARASFGEQFF
V: TRBV29-1; size: .; CDR3: CSGLGQSTDTQYF
V: TRBV19; size: few; CDR3: CASSRGPTNYGYTF
V: TRBV7-2; size: .; CDR3: CASSRTGGRRSTEAFF
V: TRBV30; size: .; CDR3: CAWRRKGQSSGANVLTF
V: TRBV7-3; size: .; CDR3: CASSPQGQTYGYTF
V: TRBV2; size: .; CDR3: CASSVNRGNYEQYF
V: TRBV5-1; size: .; CDR3: CASSSIGYEQYF
V: TRBV6-1; size: .; CDR3: CASSDPGHYGYTF
V: TRBV18; size: .; CDR3: CASSPIMSEYGYTF
V: TRBV10-3; size: .; CDR3: CAISSLGPNTGELFF
V: TRBV9; size: .; CDR3: CASSVEPSSYNSPLHF
V: TRBV20-1; size: .; CDR3: CSAYSYNEQFF
V: TRBV5-5; size: once; CDR3: CASSGGGLAGVKTYF
V: TRBV5-1; size: once; CDR3: CASTRSGVNTEAFF
V: TRBV7-9; size: .; CDR3: CASSLAGVNYGYTF
V: TRBV5-4; size: .; CDR3: CASSLWGSGTDTQYF
V: TRBV7-6; size: .; CDR3: CASSPLAGGTDTQYF
V: TRBV6-1; size: .; CDR3: CASSEGDSNQPQHF
V: TRBV5-8; size: .; CDR3: CASSPLGLSGANVLTF
V: TRBV19; size: .; CDR3: CASSLPGRANYGYTF
V: TRBV6-1; size: .; CDR3: CASSAGRVMNTEAFF
V: TRBV6-5; size: .; CDR3: CASRMGQRNEKLFF
V: TRBV2; size: .; CDR3: CASIERQGVLNTEAFF
V: TRBV25-1; size: once; CDR3: CASSESIRPGDALDEQFF
V: TRBV18; size: few; CDR3: CASSLSGDRDSPLHF
V: TRBV11-2; size: .; CDR3: CASSLEPSGSGEQFF
V: TRBV4-3; size: .; CDR3: CASSQEGLESQPQHF
V: TRBV19; size: .; CDR3: CASSIAGNYGYTF
V: TRBV19; size: .; CDR3: CASRSGGTVQETQYF